The rows below give T cell receptor beta chains drawn from one sample of a study of shared clonotypes between healthy human individuals. The protocol was immunoSEQ multiplex PCR, while the TCRdb copy is restricted to in-frame clones and leaves out a portion. The sample consists of hundreds of thousands of clones, around 96% of them appearing once. The specimen sequenced was naive CD8+ T cells sorted from blood. These receptors all stem from a woman aged 25 to 39 in good health. The CDR3 runs from the conserved cysteine through the conserved F or W. D genes are given only for firm matches. Not all rows give a size; the values are once, few, many and, for expanded clones, a class.

TRBJ2-1 | . | . | TRBV27 | TGTGCCAGCAGTTTACTACCCGGGAACAATGAGCAGTTCTTC | CASSLLPGNNEQFF
TRBJ2-1 | . | . | TRBV7-9 | TGTGCCAGCAGCTTAGCGGAAAGTCTCACCTGGGGGAATGAGCAGTTCTTC | CASSLAESLTWGNEQFF
TRBJ1-1 | . | TRBD1 | TRBV27 | TGTGCCAGCAGTTTATCCCCTGGGACAGTCACTGAAGCTTTCTTT | CASSLSPGTVTEAFF
TRBJ2-2 | . | . | TRBV2 | TGTGCCAGCAGTGATTTCGGCGACACCGGGGAGCTGTTTTTT | CASSDFGDTGELFF
TRBJ1-1 | . | . | TRBV13 | TGTGCCAGCAGCTTAGAAGGGAGCACTGAAGCTTTCTTT | CASSLEGSTEAFF
TRBJ2-1 | once | . | TRBV27 | TGTGCCAGCAGGACTAGATGGTCCTACAATGAGCAGTTCTTC | CASRTRWSYNEQFF
TRBJ1-1 | few | . | TRBV27 | TGTGCCAGCAGTTTAGGCAGCAACACTGAAGCTTTCTTT | CASSLGSNTEAFF
TRBJ1-5 | once | TRBD1 | TRBV2 | TGTGCCAGCAGTGACAGGGACAGGGGAGAGGTCCATCAGCCCCAGCATTTT | CASSDRDRGEVHQPQHF
TRBJ2-7 | . | . | TRBV5-1 | TGCGCCAGCAGCATCTCAGGAGGCGAGCAGTACTTC | CASSISGGEQYF
TRBJ1-1 | . | . | TRBV4-1 | TGCGCCAGCAGCCAAGGGTGGGGCACTGAAGCTTTCTTT | CASSQGWGTEAFF
TRBJ2-3 | . | TRBD2 | TRBV9 | TGTGCCAGCAGCGTCGATGAGGGACTAGCGGGAGACACAGATACGCAGTATTTT | CASSVDEGLAGDTDTQYF
TRBJ2-7 | . | TRBD1 | TRBV6-1 | TGTGCCAGCCGCCTGGGGACAGGGATCGACGAGCAGTACTTC | CASRLGTGIDEQYF
TRBJ1-3 | once | TRBD1 | TRBV2 | TGTGCCAGAGCGGACAGGAGCTCTGGAAACACCATATATTTT | CARADRSSGNTIYF
TRBJ1-2 | . | . | TRBV2 | TGTGCCAGCAGTGCCCGGGCCCCTCAGGGCTATGGCTACACCTTC | CASSARAPQGYGYTF
TRBJ2-7 | . | TRBD2 | TRBV7-9 | TGTGCCAGCAGCTTAGCGGGGTCTAGCGGGAGGATTTACGAGCAGTACTTC | CASSLAGSSGRIYEQYF
TRBJ2-7 | . | . | TRBV4-2 | TGTGCCAGCAGCCAAGATAAGTCAGGGACGGGCCTCTCCTACGAGCAGTACTTC | CASSQDKSGTGLSYEQYF
TRBJ2-7 | . | TRBD1 | TRBV5-8 | TGTGCCAGCAGCTTGTATGCTGGGGACAGGGTGTCCTACGAGCAGTACTTC | CASSLYAGDRVSYEQYF
TRBJ1-2 | . | . | TRBV6-1 | TGTGCCAGCACCCCAACGGGGAACTATGGCTACACCTTC | CASTPTGNYGYTF
TRBJ2-7 | . | . | TRBV28 | TGTGCCAGCAGTTTGGAAGGTAGGGCAGGCGGCTACGAGCAGTACTTC | CASSLEGRAGGYEQYF
TRBJ1-1 | . | . | TRBV9 | TGTGCCAGCAGCTCCTCCCGGGGGCCACAGGGAAACACTGAAGCTTTCTTT | CASSSSRGPQGNTEAFF
TRBJ2-3 | . | TRBD2 | TRBV4-1 | TGCGCCAGCAGCCAAGAAACAAGCGGGAGGGACGCAGATACGCAGTATTTT | CASSQETSGRDADTQYF
TRBJ2-7 | . | . | TRBV19 | TGTGCCAGTAGTATGGGTACCTACGAGCAGTACTTC | CASSMGTYEQYF
TRBJ1-2 | once | . | TRBV6-1 | TGTGCCAGCAGTGAGGCCGGGACCCCCATCTATGGCTACACCTTC | CASSEAGTPIYGYTF
TRBJ2-7 | once | . | TRBV5-4 | TGTGCCAGCAGCCGTGGGGACTCGGCCTACGAGCAGTACTTC | CASSRGDSAYEQYF
TRBJ1-1 | . | . | TRBV5-6 | TGTGCCAGCAGCTTGGTCCTAGGATACACTGAAGCTTTCTTT | CASSLVLGYTEAFF
TRBJ1-2 | . | . | TRBV28 | TGTGCCAGCAGCCCACGGCCAGGGAGCCTTCGTTCTAACTATGGCTACACCTTC | CASSPRPGSLRSNYGYTF
TRBJ2-7 | . | TRBD1 | TRBV4-1 | TGCGCCAGCAGCCAAGCCTCGGGGACAGGGAACTACGAGCAGTACTTC | CASSQASGTGNYEQYF
TRBJ2-2 | . | . | TRBV27 | TGTGCCAGCAGATCAGGGGATGACACCGGGGAGCTGTTTTTT | CASRSGDDTGELFF
TRBJ2-3 | . | . | TRBV9 | TGTGCCAGCAGTCGAACAGGGAACACAGATACGCAGTATTTT | CASSRTGNTDTQYF
TRBJ2-1 | few | TRBD2 | TRBV15 | TGTGCCACCAGCGGCAGGACTAGCGGCAACTACAATGAGCAGTTCTTC | CATSGRTSGNYNEQFF
TRBJ2-2 | . | TRBD1 | TRBV6-6 | TGTGCCAGCCGGACAGGGAACACCGGGGAGCTGTTTTTT | CASRTGNTGELFF
TRBJ2-2 | . | . | TRBV4-1 | TGCGCCAGCAGCCAAGAGACAAGTAGGACTATCGCAAACACCGGGGAGCTGTTTTTT | CASSQETSRTIANTGELFF
TRBJ2-1 | . | . | TRBV19 | TGTGCCAGTAGTATGGATTACCGGGGTCACAATGAGCAGTTCTTC | CASSMDYRGHNEQFF
TRBJ1-1 | . | . | TRBV15 | TGTGCCACCAGCAGCCATAAGGAGGCTGAAGCTTTCTTT | CATSSHKEAEAFF
TRBJ2-5 | . | . | TRBV7-3 | TGTGCCAGCAGCACGCCGGAGGAGGGGCGAGAGGAGACCCAGTACTTC | CASSTPEEGREETQYF
TRBJ2-2 | . | TRBD1 | TRBV7-9 | TGTGCCACCACGGGACAGGGGGCCGGGGAGCTGTTTTTT | CATTGQGAGELFF
TRBJ1-5 | . | . | TRBV28 | TGTGCCAGCAGTCCCTTTGGGGGCAAATATAGCAATCAGCCCCAGCATTTT | CASSPFGGKYSNQPQHF
TRBJ1-1 | . | . | TRBV6-4 | TGTGCCAGCAGTGACGGACCAGGAAACACTGAAGCTTTCTTT | CASSDGPGNTEAFF
TRBJ2-5 | . | TRBD1 | TRBV30 | TGTGCCTGGAGTGTAATCGGTTTTAGCAGGGGGCTGGAGACCCAGTACTTC | CAWSVIGFSRGLETQYF
TRBJ2-7 | . | . | TRBV15 | TGTGCCACCAGCAGTCTCAGCTACGAGCAGTACTTC | CATSSLSYEQYF
TRBJ2-7 | . | TRBD2 | TRBV6-6 | TGTGCCAGCAGCCCCGGACTAGCGGGAATCTACGAGCAGTACTTC | CASSPGLAGIYEQYF
TRBJ2-7 | . | TRBD2 | TRBV5-8 | TGTGCCAGCAGCACCTATAGCGGGAGGGCGACCTACGAGCAGTACTTC | CASSTYSGRATYEQYF